This is a list of T cell receptor beta chains from one sample in a study of shared clonotypes between healthy human individuals. TCRdb's copy holds only in-frame clones and misses some; the assay was immunoSEQ multiplex PCR. The sample yields approximately 980,000 clones, approximately 80% seen once. Sample: memory CD4+ T cells sorted from blood. Receptor source: a man aged 18 to 30 in good health. CDR3s include the opening cysteine and the closing phenylalanine or tryptophan. The D gene is left open where the match is weak. Clone sizes are given selectively: once, few, many, or a class where the clone is expanded.

TGTGCCAGCAGCTTACCAGGGGCCAAAAACATTCAGTACTTC,CASSLPGAKNIQYF,.,TRBJ2-4,TRBV7-2,.
TGTGCCAGCAGTTTGATGACAGAAGACTATGGCTACACCTTC,CASSLMTEDYGYTF,.,TRBJ1-2,TRBV28,.
TGTGCCAGCAGCTTAAGGACTAATGGGAATGAGCAGTTCTTC,CASSLRTNGNEQFF,once,TRBJ2-1,TRBV7-6,.
TGCGCCAGCAGCTTGGATCAGGCGACCACCTACGAGCAGTACTTC,CASSLDQATTYEQYF,few,TRBJ2-7,TRBV5-1,.
TGTGCCTGGAGTGTACCGGCAGGGGCGACCACTGAAGCTTTCTTT,CAWSVPAGATTEAFF,.,TRBJ1-1,TRBV30,.
TGCGCCAGCAGCTTGTCTTGGGGGGAGACCCAGTACTTC,CASSLSWGETQYF,.,TRBJ2-5,TRBV5-1,.
TGTGCCAGCAGCGCCCGGGACACCACTAACTATGGCTACACCTTC,CASSARDTTNYGYTF,.,TRBJ1-2,TRBV4-2,.
TGTGCCAGCAGTCCCTGGGACAGGGGACGGGAGCAGTACTTC,CASSPWDRGREQYF,.,TRBJ2-7,TRBV28,TRBD1
TGCGCCAGCAGCTTGGTGGGGAGCGACACCGGGGAGCTGTTTTTT,CASSLVGSDTGELFF,.,TRBJ2-2,TRBV5-1,.
TGTGCCAGCAGCCCCCGTGAGGGGAAAGCCGGGGAGCTGTTTTTT,CASSPREGKAGELFF,.,TRBJ2-2,TRBV9,.
TGTGCCAGCAGTGGGGGGGGTAATTCACCCCTCCACTTT,CASSGGGNSPLHF,.,TRBJ1-6,TRBV6-1,.
TGTGCCAGCAGCTCCGGGAGCTCCCAAGATACGCAGTATTTT,CASSSGSSQDTQYF,.,TRBJ2-3,TRBV5-4,.
TGTGCCAGCAGTGAGAGAGGGGCGCCCACCGGGGAGCTGTTTTTT,CASSERGAPTGELFF,.,TRBJ2-2,TRBV2,.
TGTGCCAGCAGTTGGAACCAAGAGACCCAGTACTTC,CASSWNQETQYF,.,TRBJ2-5,TRBV28,.
TGTGCCAGCAGCTATACCTATCCCACGCAGTATTTT,CASSYTYPTQYF,.,TRBJ2-3,TRBV11-2,.
TGTGCCAGCAGCTTAGTGGACAATGCTGAAGCTTTCTTT,CASSLVDNAEAFF,.,TRBJ1-1,TRBV7-9,.
TGTGCAATGGAAGGGGATAAAAACACTGAAGCTTTCTTT,CAMEGDKNTEAFF,many,TRBJ1-1,TRBV30,.
TGTGCCAGTAGTGGCCGGGAGTACCCGTTCGGCTACACCTTC,CASSGREYPFGYTF,.,TRBJ1-2,TRBV19,.
TGTGCCAGCAGCTTCGTGGGGAATAGCAATCAGCCCCAGCATTTT,CASSFVGNSNQPQHF,few,TRBJ1-5,TRBV5-5,.
TGCGCCAGCAGCTTGGGGACAGGTAGCCCCATAGAGCAGTTCTTC,CASSLGTGSPIEQFF,.,TRBJ2-1,TRBV5-1,TRBD1
TGTGCCAGCAGCTTAGGAGCCCCGGGGGCGGGCCAAGAGACCCAGTACTTC,CASSLGAPGAGQETQYF,.,TRBJ2-5,TRBV7-2,.
TGTGCCAGCAATAGCGACAGGGGAGGCTACACCTTC,CASNSDRGGYTF,.,TRBJ1-2,TRBV6-6,TRBD1
TGCGCCAGCAGCTTGACAGGGGACACCGGGGAGCTGTTTTTT,CASSLTGDTGELFF,.,TRBJ2-2,TRBV5-1,TRBD1
TGTGCCATCAGTGAGTCTGTGTTGGGTCAGCCCCAGCATTTT,CAISESVLGQPQHF,.,TRBJ1-5,TRBV10-3,.
TGTGCCAGCAGCCTCTATTTTGGGGAGGAGTACTTC,CASSLYFGEEYF,.,TRBJ2-7,TRBV7-2,.